What follows are 7 T cell receptor beta chains derived from one specimen sequenced in a study of shared clonotypes between healthy human individuals. Assay: immunoSEQ multiplex PCR; the TCRdb copy retains only in-frame clones and omits some. Among around 2,000,000 clones listed, more than 85% were seen once. Only CD45RO-negative cells positively selected for CCR7 counted as naive CD8 cells, so terminally differentiated effector memory CD45RA+ cells were excluded. Material: naive CD8+ T cells from PBMCs. The source of these receptors is a man aged 18 to 29 in good health. Some clones in this sample may be carry-over from other donors' samples.

V usage is TRBV4-2 and J usage is TRBJ2-7; a possible D gene is TRBD1 (6 bases). V lost 1 base, J lost 0 bases, and 10 bases lay in between. Germline V gene data show CDR1 as LGHNA and CDR2 as YNFKEQ. The CDR3 sequence is 15 residues long. CDR3 region: CASSQGTVNSYEQYF. In DNA form, the CDR3 reads TGTGCCAGCAGCCAAGGGACAGTAAACTCCTACGAGCAGTACTTC.

This CDR3 reads CASTVERNTGELFF. As DNA, the CDR3 is TGTGCCAGCACTGTTGAAAGAAACACCGGGGAGCTGTTTTTT. This chain links TRBV27 with TRBJ2-2; D unclear. Germline V CDR1 and CDR2: MNHEY, SMNVEV (reference sequence). Trimming cost V 7 bases and J 2 bases, with 11 bases left between them. The CDR3 sequence is 14 residues long.

The chain combines TRBV27 with TRBJ2-1; D ambiguous. This CDR3 is 13 amino acids long. Germline CDR1 is MNHEY and CDR2 is SMNVEV (reference sequence). Deletions cut 0 bases from V and 8 bases from J, with 8 bases between. CDR3 in amino acids: CASSLSLRHEQFF. The CDR3, as DNA: TGTGCCAGCAGTTTATCGCTTCGCCATGAGCAGTTCTTC.

The chain combines TRBV5-6 with TRBJ2-7; 9 nucleotides match TRBD1. V lost 3 bases to trimming and J lost 2 bases; unmatched junction nucleotides: 9. CDR3 length equals 16 residues. In germline, CDR1 is SGHDT, CDR2 YYEEEE. The CDR3 bases are TGTGCCAGCAGCTGGTCACAGGGGGCGCTTACCTACGAGCAGTACTTC. Encoded protein: CASSWSQGALTYEQYF.

The chain couples TRBV9 to TRBJ2-7; 13 bases agree with TRBD2. The germline V gene has CDR1 SGDLS and CDR2 YYNGEE. The trim removed 0 bases at V and 4 bases at J, leaving 4 bases unmatched. The length of the CDR3 is 16 residues. CDR3 region: CASSVGTSGSIYEQYF. The CDR3 nucleotides read TGTGCCAGCAGCGTAGGGACTAGCGGGAGTATTTACGAGCAGTACTTC.

Comment on this clone: Other nucleotide sequences in the sample specify the same CDR3. This chain joins TRBV9 and TRBJ2-5; D may be TRBD2 (6 bases). This CDR3 has 14 amino acids. Looked up from germline, CDR1 is SGDLS and CDR2 is YYNGEE. V lost 0 bases to trimming and J lost 5 bases, with 11 bases between them. CDR3 nucleotides: TGTGCCAGCAGCGTAGAGGCAGGGAGGGAGACCCAGTACTTC. This codes for CASSVEAGRETQYF.

Only one count was recorded for this clone. This sequence joins TRBV28 and TRBJ2-7, with 7 bases lining up with TRBD1. Trimming removed 5 bases from V and 0 bases from J; junction bases left unmatched: 7. This CDR3 region has 15 residues. The germline gives CDR1 MDHEN, CDR2 SYDVKM. The CDR3 DNA sequence: TGTGCCAGCAGTCCTCTGACAGGGTTCTCCTACGAGCAGTACTTC. This gives the protein CASSPLTGFSYEQYF.